The rows below give T cell receptor beta chains drawn from one sample of a study of cytotoxic CD8 clonotypes in ibrutinib-treated CLL. Method: immunoSEQ multiplex PCR; TCRdb's copy keeps in-frame clones and lacks some. This table has some 140,000 clones, 91% appearing once. The specimen comprised PBMCs, sampled after 12 months of ibrutinib treatment. The receptors shown here come from a human donor with chronic lymphocytic leukemia. Each CDR3 is given with its conserved first and last residue. D genes are given only for firm matches. Rows may omit the clone size; those that give it use once, few, many or a size class.

V gene	D gene	J gene	clone size	CDR3 protein	CDR3 DNA
TRBV2	-	TRBJ1-4	-	CASTSLGREKLFF	TGTGCCAGCACTTCCCTCGGTCGTGAAAAACTGTTTTTT
TRBV7-7	-	TRBJ1-4	-	CASSPGTTNEKLFF	TGTGCTAGCAGCCCAGGGACAACTAATGAAAAACTGTTTTTT
TRBV9	TRBD2	TRBJ2-3	-	CASSVDALGLAGSTDTQYF	TGTGCCAGCAGCGTAGACGCTCTGGGGCTAGCGGGAAGCACAGATACGCAGTATTTT
TRBV29-1	-	TRBJ1-1	-	CSVANTEAFF	TGCAGCGTTGCAAACACTGAAGCTTTCTTT
TRBV18	TRBD2	TRBJ2-7	-	CASSQGLAEHYEQYF	TGTGCCAGCTCACAGGGACTAGCGGAACACTACGAGCAGTACTTC
TRBV28	TRBD1	TRBJ1-4	-	CASSRQGALREKLFF	TGTGCCAGCAGTCGACAGGGGGCTTTGCGGGAAAAACTGTTTTTT
TRBV4-1	-	TRBJ1-1	-	CASSQGGITFF	TGCGCCAGCAGCCAAGGGGGGATAACTTTCTTT
TRBV28	-	TRBJ1-1	-	CASSLGGLATEAFF	TGTGCCAGCAGTTTAGGGGGCTTAGCGACTGAAGCTTTCTTT
TRBV28	-	TRBJ1-2	-	CASRSAGVLLWGYTF	TGTGCCAGCAGATCGGCCGGGGTTCTTTTATGGGGCTACACCTTC
TRBV4-2	TRBD2	TRBJ2-7	-	CASSQATGSLAGEDEQYF	TGTGCCAGCAGCCAAGCGACTGGCTCCCTAGCGGGAGAAGATGAGCAGTACTTC
TRBV10-3	-	TRBJ1-1	-	CAISGGENTEAFF	TGTGCCATCAGTGGTGGGGAAAACACTGAAGCTTTCTTT
TRBV5-1	-	TRBJ2-3	once	CASSLGLGLVTDTQYF	TGCGCCAGCAGCTTGGGTTTGGGGTTGGTCACAGATACGCAGTATTTT
TRBV28	-	TRBJ2-7	-	CASSPTPSYEQYF	TGTGCCAGCAGTCCGACTCCTTCCTACGAGCAGTACTTC
TRBV28	TRBD1	TRBJ2-7	-	CASSGWTGKYEQYF	TGTGCCAGCAGTGGTTGGACAGGGAAATACGAGCAGTACTTC
TRBV6-4	-	TRBJ2-7	-	CASIEIADRRPGEQYF	TGTGCCAGCATAGAAATAGCGGACCGTCGCCCTGGCGAGCAGTACTTC
TRBV10-3	-	TRBJ2-3	-	CAISDQAPGGSDTQYF	TGTGCCATCAGTGATCAGGCCCCCGGCGGCTCAGATACGCAGTATTTT
TRBV7-2	-	TRBJ1-2	-	CASSLKLNYGYTF	TGTGCCAGCAGCTTAAAACTGAACTATGGCTACACCTTC
TRBV7-8	-	TRBJ2-1	-	CASSFYGSGNNNEQFF	TGTGCCAGCAGCTTTTATGGTAGCGGAAACAACAATGAGCAGTTCTTC
TRBV7-2	-	TRBJ1-5	-	CASSLMFQGSPPQHF	TGTGCCAGCAGCTTAATGTTCCAGGGAAGTCCGCCCCAGCATTTT
TRBV1	-	TRBJ2-7	-	CTSSLPGGTSGSYEQYF	TGCACCAGCAGCCTACCCGGCGGGACTAGCGGGAGCTACGAGCAGTACTTC
TRBV11-2	-	TRBJ2-7	-	CASSNRRTLSEQYF	TGTGCCAGCAGTAACAGGCGGACCCTCTCCGAGCAGTACTTC
TRBV7-3	TRBD1	TRBJ1-2	-	CASSSRQGDGYTF	TGTGCCAGCAGCTCACGACAGGGGGATGGCTACACCTTC
TRBV19	-	TRBJ2-1	-	CASSIGRAFTYNEQFF	TGTGCCAGTAGTATAGGGCGAGCGTTCACCTACAATGAGCAGTTCTTC
TRBV9	-	TRBJ2-1	-	CASSPFSGVSEQFF	TGTGCCAGCAGCCCGTTTTCAGGGGTGAGTGAGCAGTTCTTC
TRBV2	-	TRBJ1-5	-	CASMLGGGWGQPQHF	TGTGCCAGCATGCTAGGGGGAGGATGGGGTCAGCCCCAGCATTTT
TRBV11-2	-	TRBJ1-1	-	CASSLKGNTEAFF	TGTGCCAGCAGCTTAAAGGGGAACACTGAAGCTTTCTTT
TRBV6-4	TRBD1	TRBJ2-2	-	CASRGTGGTGELFF	TGTGCCAGCCGGGGGACAGGGGGAACCGGGGAGCTGTTTTTT
TRBV4-2	-	TRBJ2-1	-	CASSPTDYEAYNEQFF	TGTGCCAGCAGCCCCACAGACTACGAAGCCTACAATGAGCAGTTCTTC
TRBV25-1	-	TRBJ2-7	-	CASRGFDEQYF	TGTGCCAGCAGGGGGTTCGACGAGCAGTACTTC
TRBV28	-	TRBJ2-7	-	CASSLGGGGYEQYF	TGTGCCAGCAGCCTCGGGGGCGGAGGATACGAGCAGTACTTC
TRBV12-5	-	TRBJ2-1	-	CASGFRYNGEQFF	TGTGCTAGTGGTTTCCGCTACAATGGTGAGCAGTTCTTC
TRBV5-1	-	TRBJ2-3	-	CASSLGGVASGTQYF	TGCGCCAGCAGCTTAGGCGGAGTTGCCTCAGGTACGCAGTATTTT
TRBV19	-	TRBJ2-7	-	CASSILDSTYEQYF	TGTGCCAGTAGTATCTTAGACTCCACCTACGAGCAGTACTTC
TRBV6-5	TRBD1	TRBJ1-6	-	CASSYGTALHNSPLHF	TGTGCCAGCAGTTACGGGACAGCTTTACATAATTCACCCCTCCACTTT
TRBV27	TRBD1	TRBJ2-6	-	CATRDRVSGANVLTF	TGTGCCACCCGGGACAGGGTTTCCGGGGCCAACGTCCTGACTTTC
TRBV9	-	TRBJ2-1	-	CASTGLSNNEQFF	TGTGCCAGCACCGGACTAAGTAACAATGAGCAGTTCTTC
TRBV11-2	-	TRBJ2-3	-	CASSLSQGGGADTQYF	TGTGCCAGCAGCTTGAGCCAAGGGGGGGGTGCAGATACGCAGTATTTT